This T cell receptor beta chain was recovered during a study of metastatic and nonmetastatic thyroid tumors. Across the whole study: Patients with malignant and benign thyroid disease provided blood and tumor or nodule tissue, whose repertoires were compared. Findings and caveats of the study: TCR beta diversity was reportedly significantly higher in malignant thyroid tumors than benign nodules, in blood and tumor.

Original processing notes: CDR3 was compared across clinicopathological groups, and the resulting differences were used to build a distant-metastasis classifier for papillary thyroid cancer. Using MiXCR, TCRdb reanalyzed the PCR reads. In this record, the V and J calls reflect TCRdb's handling and not the investigators' own analysis. The sample yields 25,000 to 35,000 clones, roughly 17% seen once. This clone qualifies as medium-sized (0.01 to 0.1%). Antigen unknown. Every patient underwent thyroid surgery untreated. The length of the CDR3 is 14 residues. Germline CDR1 is MDHEN and CDR2 is SYDVKM. With V trimmed by 7 bases and J by 5 bases, 8 bases remained unmatched.

Sequencing used blood. The clonotype originates from a female donor with papillary thyroid cancer or a benign thyroid nodule (not recorded which). Some clones in this sample may be carry-over from other donors' samples. The rearrangement links TRBV28 to TRBJ1-5; 7 bases line up with TRBD1. In nucleotides, the CDR3 is TGTGCCAGCACTGGTTGGGACAGCCATCAGCCCCAGCATTTT. Its protein product is CASTGWDSHQPQHF. The variable domain in full, completed from reference TRBV28 and TRBJ1-5, reads DVKVTQSSRYLVKRTGEKVFLECVQDMDHENMFWYRQDPGLGLRLIYFSYDVKMKEKGDIPEGYSVSREKKERFSLILESASTNQTSMYLCASTGWDSHQPQHFGDGTRLSIL.